This T cell receptor (beta chain) was recovered during a study of OX40 agonist ivuxolimab in advanced cancers. The table came from immunoSEQ multiplex PCR; TCRdb's copy has only in-frame clones and leaves some out. The table has some 73,000 clones, around 90% seen once. The timepoints at which blood was sampled were baseline, cycle 4 day 1, and cycle 7 day 1. Deletions cut 1 base from V and 2 bases from J, with 8 bases between. The CDR3 consists of 14 residues. Per germline, CDR1 SGHRS and CDR2 YFSETQ. This TCR was sampled from an adult with an advanced solid tumor such as melanoma, head and neck, liver or kidney cancer. The sample was CD4+ or CD8+ T cells sorted from blood, taken in a trial of the OX40 agonist ivuxolimab. The chain employs TRBV5-1 and TRBJ2-3; weak D call: TRBD2 (5 bases). Here the CDR3 reads CASSLRTPTDTQYF. The CDR3 nucleotides are TGCGCCAGCAGCTTGAGGACTCCCACAGATACGCAGTATTTT.